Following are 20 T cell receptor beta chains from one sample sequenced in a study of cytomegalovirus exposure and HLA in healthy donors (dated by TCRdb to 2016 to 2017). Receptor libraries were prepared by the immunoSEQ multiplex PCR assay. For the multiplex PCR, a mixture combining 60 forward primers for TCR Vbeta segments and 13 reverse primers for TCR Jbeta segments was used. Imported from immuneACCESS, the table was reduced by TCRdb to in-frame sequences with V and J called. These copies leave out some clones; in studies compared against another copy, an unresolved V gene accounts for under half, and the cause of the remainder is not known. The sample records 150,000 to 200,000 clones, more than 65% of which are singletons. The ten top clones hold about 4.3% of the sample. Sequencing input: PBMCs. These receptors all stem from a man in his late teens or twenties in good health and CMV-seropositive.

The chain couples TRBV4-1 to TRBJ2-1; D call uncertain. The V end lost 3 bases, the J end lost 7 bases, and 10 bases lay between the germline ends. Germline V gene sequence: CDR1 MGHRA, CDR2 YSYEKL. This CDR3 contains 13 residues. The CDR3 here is CASSHSSFNEQFF. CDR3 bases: TGCGCCAGCAGCCATTCTAGTTTTAATGAGCAGTTCTTC.

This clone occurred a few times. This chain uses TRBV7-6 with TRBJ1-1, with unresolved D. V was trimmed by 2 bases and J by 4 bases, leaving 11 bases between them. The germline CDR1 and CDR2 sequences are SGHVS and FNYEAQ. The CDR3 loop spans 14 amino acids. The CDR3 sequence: CASSLWGAGTEAFF. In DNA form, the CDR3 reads TGTGCCAGCAGCTTATGGGGAGCCGGCACTGAAGCTTTCTTT. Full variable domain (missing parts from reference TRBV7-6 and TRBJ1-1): GAGVSQSPRYKVTKRGQDVALRCDPISGHVSLYWYRQALGQGPEFLTYFNYEAQQDKSGLPNDRFSAERPEGSISTLTIQRTEQRDSAMYRCASSLWGAGTEAFFGQGTRLTVV.

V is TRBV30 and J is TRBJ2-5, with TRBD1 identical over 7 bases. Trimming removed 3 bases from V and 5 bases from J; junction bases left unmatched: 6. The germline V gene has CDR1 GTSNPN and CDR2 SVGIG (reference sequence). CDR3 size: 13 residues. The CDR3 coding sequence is TGTGCCTGGAGCGACAGGGACGGGGAGACCCAGTACTTC. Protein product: CAWSDRDGETQYF.

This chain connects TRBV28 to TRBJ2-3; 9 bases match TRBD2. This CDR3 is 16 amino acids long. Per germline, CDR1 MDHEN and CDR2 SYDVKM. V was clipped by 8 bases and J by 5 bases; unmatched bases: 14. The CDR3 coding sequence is TGTGCCAGCGGGGGTAGCGGGGGTTTTCAACTAGATACGCAGTATTTT. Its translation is CASGGSGGFQLDTQYF.

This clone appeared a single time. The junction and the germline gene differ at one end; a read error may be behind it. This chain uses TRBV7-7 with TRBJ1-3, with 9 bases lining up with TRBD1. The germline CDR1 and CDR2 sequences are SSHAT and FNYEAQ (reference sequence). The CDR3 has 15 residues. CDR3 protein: CASSSGTGSGNTIYF. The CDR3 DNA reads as TGTGCTAGCAGCTCCGGGACAGGGTCGGGAAACACCATATATTTT.

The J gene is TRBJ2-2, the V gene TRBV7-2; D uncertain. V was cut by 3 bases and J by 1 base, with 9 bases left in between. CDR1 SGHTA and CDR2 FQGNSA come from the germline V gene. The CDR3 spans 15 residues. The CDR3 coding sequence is TGTGCCAGCAGCTTGGTGTACAAGAACACCGGGGAGCTGTTTTTT. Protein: CASSLVYKNTGELFF.

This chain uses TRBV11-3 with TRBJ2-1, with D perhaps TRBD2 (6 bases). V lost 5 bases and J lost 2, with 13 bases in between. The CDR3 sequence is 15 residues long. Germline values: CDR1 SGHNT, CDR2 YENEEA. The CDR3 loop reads CASSPLRDPYNEQFF. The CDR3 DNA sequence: TGTGCCAGCAGCCCGCTGCGGGACCCCTACAATGAGCAGTTCTTC. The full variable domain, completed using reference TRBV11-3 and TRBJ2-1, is EAGVVQSPRYKIIEKKQPVAFWCNPISGHNTLYWYLQNLGQGPELLIRYENEEAVDDSQLPKDRFSAERLKGVDSTLKIQPAELGDSAVYLCASSPLRDPYNEQFFGPGTRLTVL.

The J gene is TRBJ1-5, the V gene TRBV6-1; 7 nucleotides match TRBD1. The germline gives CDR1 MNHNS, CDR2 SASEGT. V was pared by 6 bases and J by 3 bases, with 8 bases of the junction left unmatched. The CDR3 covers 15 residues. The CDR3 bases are TGTGCCAGCAGGCTGACAGGGATTGACAATCAGCCCCAGCATTTT. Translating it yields CASRLTGIDNQPQHF.

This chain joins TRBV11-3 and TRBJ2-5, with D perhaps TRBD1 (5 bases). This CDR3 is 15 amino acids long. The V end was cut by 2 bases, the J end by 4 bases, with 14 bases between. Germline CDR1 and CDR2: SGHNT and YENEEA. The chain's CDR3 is CASSLFGATVETQYF. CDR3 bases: TGTGCCAGCAGCTTATTTGGGGCTACGGTAGAGACCCAGTACTTC.

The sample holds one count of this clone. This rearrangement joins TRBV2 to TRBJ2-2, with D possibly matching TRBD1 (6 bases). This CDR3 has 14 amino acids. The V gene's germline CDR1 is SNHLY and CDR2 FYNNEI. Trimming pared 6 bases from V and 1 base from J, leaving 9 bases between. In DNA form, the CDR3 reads TGTGCCAGCAGAGGGGGAAGGAACACCGGGGAGCTGTTTTTT. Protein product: CASRGGRNTGELFF.

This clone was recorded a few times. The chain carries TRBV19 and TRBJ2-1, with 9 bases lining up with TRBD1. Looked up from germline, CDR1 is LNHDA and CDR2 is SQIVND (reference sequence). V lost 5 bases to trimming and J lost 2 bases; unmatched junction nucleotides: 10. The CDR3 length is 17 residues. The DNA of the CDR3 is TGTGCCAGTAGTCCTGGGCGGGACAGGGTGGCCTACAATGAGCAGTTCTTC. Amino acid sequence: CASSPGRDRVAYNEQFF.

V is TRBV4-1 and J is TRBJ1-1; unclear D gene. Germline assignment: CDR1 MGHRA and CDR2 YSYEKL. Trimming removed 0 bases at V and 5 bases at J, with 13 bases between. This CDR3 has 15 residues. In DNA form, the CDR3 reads TGCGCCAGCAGCCAAGATTATAACAGTTATACTGAAGCTTTCTTT. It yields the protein CASSQDYNSYTEAFF.

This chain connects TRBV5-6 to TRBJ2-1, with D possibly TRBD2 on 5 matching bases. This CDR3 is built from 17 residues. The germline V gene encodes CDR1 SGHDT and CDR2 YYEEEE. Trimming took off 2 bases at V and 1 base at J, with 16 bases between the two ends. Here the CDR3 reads CASSFYEGTISYNEQFF. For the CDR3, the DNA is TGTGCCAGCAGCTTTTATGAGGGAACGATTTCCTACAATGAGCAGTTCTTC.

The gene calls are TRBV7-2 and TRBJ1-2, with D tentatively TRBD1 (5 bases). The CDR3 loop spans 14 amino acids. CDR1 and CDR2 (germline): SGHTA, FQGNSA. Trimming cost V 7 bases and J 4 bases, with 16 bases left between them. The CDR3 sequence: CASTIETVSYGYTF. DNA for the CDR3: TGTGCCAGCACCATCGAGACAGTTTCCTATGGCTACACCTTC.

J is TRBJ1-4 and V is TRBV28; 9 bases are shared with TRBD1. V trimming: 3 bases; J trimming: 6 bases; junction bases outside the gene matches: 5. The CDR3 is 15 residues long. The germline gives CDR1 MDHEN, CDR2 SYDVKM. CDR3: CASSFADRGYEKLFF. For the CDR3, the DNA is TGTGCCAGCAGTTTTGCGGACAGGGGCTATGAAAAACTGTTTTTT.

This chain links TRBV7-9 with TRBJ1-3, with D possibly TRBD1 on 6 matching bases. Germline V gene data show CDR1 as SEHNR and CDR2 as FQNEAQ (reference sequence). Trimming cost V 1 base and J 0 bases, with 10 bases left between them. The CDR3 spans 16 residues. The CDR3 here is CASSLGLQGSGNTIYF. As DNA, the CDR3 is TGTGCCAGCAGCTTAGGTTTACAGGGCTCTGGAAACACCATATATTTT.

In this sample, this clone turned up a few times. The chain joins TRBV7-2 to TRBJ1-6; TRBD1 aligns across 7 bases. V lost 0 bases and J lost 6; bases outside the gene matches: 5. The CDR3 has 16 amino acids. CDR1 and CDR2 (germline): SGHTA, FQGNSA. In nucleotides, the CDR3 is TGTGCCAGCAGCTTAGCAACCAGGGGGGTTAATTCACCCCTCCACTTT. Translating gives CASSLATRGVNSPLHF.

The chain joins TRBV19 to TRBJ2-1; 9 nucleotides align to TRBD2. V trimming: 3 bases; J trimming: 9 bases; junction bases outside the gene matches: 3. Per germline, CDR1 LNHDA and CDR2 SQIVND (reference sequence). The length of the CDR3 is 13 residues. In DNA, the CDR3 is TGTGCCAGTAGTATGGGACTAGCTTCTGAGCAGTTCTTC. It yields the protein CASSMGLASEQFF.

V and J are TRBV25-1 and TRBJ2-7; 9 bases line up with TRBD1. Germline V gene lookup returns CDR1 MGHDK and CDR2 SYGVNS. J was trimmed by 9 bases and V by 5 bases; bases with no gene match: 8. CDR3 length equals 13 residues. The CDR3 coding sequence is TGTGCCAGCAGTCCTCCGGGACAGGGCTGGCAGTACGTC. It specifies CASSPPGQGWQYV.

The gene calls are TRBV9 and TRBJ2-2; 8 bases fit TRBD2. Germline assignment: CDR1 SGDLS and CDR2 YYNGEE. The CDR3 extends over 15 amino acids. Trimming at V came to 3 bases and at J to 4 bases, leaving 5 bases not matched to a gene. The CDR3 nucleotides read TGTGCCAGCAGCGCAACTAGCGGATCCACCGGGGAGCTGTTTTTT. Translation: CASSATSGSTGELFF.